The entry below gives a single T cell receptor (beta chain) sequence along with its context. The data stem from a study of blood T cell repertoires in COVID-19. Per germline, CDR1 SEHNR and CDR2 FQNEAQ (reference sequence). The CDR3 contains 14 residues. V lost 5 bases, J lost 4 bases, and 6 bases stayed unmatched. Using immunoSEQ multiplex PCR, the repertoire was profiled, and TCRdb retains in-frame clones only, with some absent. Among roughly 250,000 clones listed, over 70% were seen once. The sequenced sample consisted of peripheral blood. The V and J genes are TRBV7-9 and TRBJ1-1, with TRBD1 matching 8 bases. The sequence was collected from a man in his forties or fifties with active or convalescent COVID-19. The CDR3 here is CASSTGRGLTEAFF. The CDR3 nucleotides are TGTGCCAGCAGCACGGGCAGGGGGCTCACTGAAGCTTTCTTT.